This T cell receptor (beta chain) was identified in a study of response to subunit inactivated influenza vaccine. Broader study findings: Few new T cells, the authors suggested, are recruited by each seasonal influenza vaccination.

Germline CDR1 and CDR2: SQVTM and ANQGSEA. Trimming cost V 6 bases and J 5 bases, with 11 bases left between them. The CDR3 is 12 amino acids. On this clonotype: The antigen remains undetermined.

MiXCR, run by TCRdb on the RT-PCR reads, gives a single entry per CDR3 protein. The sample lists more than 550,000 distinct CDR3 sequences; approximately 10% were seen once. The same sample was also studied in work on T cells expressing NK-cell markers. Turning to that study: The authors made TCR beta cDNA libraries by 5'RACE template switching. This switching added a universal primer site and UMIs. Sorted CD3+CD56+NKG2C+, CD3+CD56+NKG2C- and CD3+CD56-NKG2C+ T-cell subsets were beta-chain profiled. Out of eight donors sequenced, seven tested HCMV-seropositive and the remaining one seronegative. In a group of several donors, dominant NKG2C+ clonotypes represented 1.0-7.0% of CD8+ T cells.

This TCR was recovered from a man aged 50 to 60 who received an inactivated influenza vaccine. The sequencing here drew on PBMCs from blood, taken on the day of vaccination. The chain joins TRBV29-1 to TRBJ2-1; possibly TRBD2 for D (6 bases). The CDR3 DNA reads TGCAGCGTAGTTCGCGGGAACAATGAGCAGTTCTTC. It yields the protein CSVVRGNNEQFF.